The next 27 T cell receptor beta chains were all read from a single sample in a study of blood T cell repertoires in COVID-19. Generated by immunoSEQ multiplex PCR, the TCRdb table keeps only in-frame clones and is missing some. The sample gives about 37,000 clones, around nine tenths of which show up once; about 61% is in the top ten. Sequences were obtained from peripheral blood. Every receptor here comes from a man between 65 and 79 years old with acute or convalescent COVID-19.

The chain is built from TRBV30 and TRBJ2-5, with 7 nucleotides matching TRBD2. Germline V lookup: CDR1 GTSNPN, CDR2 SVGIG (reference sequence). Unmatched junction bases numbered 6, after V lost 0 bases and J lost 2 bases. The CDR3 consists of 15 residues. CDR3 in DNA: TGTGCCTGGAGTGTACAAGCGGGGCCGCAAGAGACCCAGTACTTC. Translated: CAWSVQAGPQETQYF.

In regard to this clone: The junction departs from the called germline gene at one end, perhaps through a read error. The rearrangement links TRBV18 to TRBJ2-7; the match to TRBD1 covers 12 bases. Per the germline V gene, CDR1 is KGHSH and CDR2 is LQKENI. The CDR3 consists of 15 residues. CDR3 loop: CASSPGMGQGARYYF. DNA for the CDR3: TGTGCCAGCTCACCAGGGATGGGACAGGGGGCCCGCTACTATTTC.

The chain employs TRBV19 and TRBJ1-2, with 7 bases fitting TRBD1. This CDR3 has 13 residues. CDR1 and CDR2 (germline): LNHDA, SQIVND (reference sequence). The V segment lost 6 bases and the J segment 4 bases; nucleotides outside the gene matches: 5. In nucleotides, the CDR3 is TGTGCCAGTAGCGACAGGGTTTCCTATGGCTACACCTTC. Its translation is CASSDRVSYGYTF.

The chain carries TRBV28 and TRBJ1-6; D remains ambiguous. This CDR3 is built from 13 residues. V lost 6 bases to trimming and J lost 5 bases, with 8 bases between them. CDR1 and CDR2 from the germline V gene are MDHEN and SYDVKM. This CDR3 is CASRDDNNSPLHF. CDR3 DNA sequence: TGTGCCAGCAGGGATGACAATAATTCACCCCTCCACTTT.

This chain uses TRBV7-6 with TRBJ2-7; D possibly corresponds to TRBD1 (6 bases). There are 18 residues in the CDR3. In germline, CDR1 is SGHVS, CDR2 FNYEAQ. V was shortened by 5 bases and J by 0 bases, with 23 bases between the two germline ends. The CDR3 spells CASSPRGETGFSSYEQYF. The CDR3 DNA reads TGTGCCAGCAGCCCACGAGGAGAAACAGGGTTCTCCTCCTACGAGCAGTACTTC.

This chain uses TRBV6-6 with TRBJ1-1; D gene uncertain. CDR3 length: 16 residues. Looked up from germline, CDR1 is MNHNY and CDR2 is SVGAGI (reference sequence). V was cut by 0 bases and J by 2 bases, with 13 bases left in between. The chain's CDR3 is CASSYSVGRGNTEAFF. CDR3 nucleotide sequence: TGTGCCAGCAGTTACTCGGTTGGGCGGGGTAACACTGAAGCTTTCTTT.

This chain joins TRBV30 and TRBJ2-2; no clear D. This CDR3 is built from 14 residues. Germline-derived CDR1 and CDR2 are GTSNPN and SVGIG (reference sequence). Trimming pared 3 bases from V and 5 bases from J, leaving 13 bases between. CDR3 loop: CAWSVNLRTGELFF. Here the CDR3 DNA reads TGTGCCTGGAGCGTAAACCTCCGGACCGGGGAGCTGTTTTTT.

This rearrangement joins TRBV28 to TRBJ1-2; TRBD1 aligns across 7 bases. The ends lost 4 bases at V and 7 bases at J; junction bases unmatched: 6. Germline assignment: CDR1 MDHEN and CDR2 SYDVKM. The CDR3 runs to 13 residues. CDR3: CASSSTGLGGYTF. The CDR3, as DNA: TGTGCCAGCAGTTCGACAGGGTTGGGTGGCTACACCTTC.

This chain connects TRBV19 to TRBJ1-2; 12 bases are shared with TRBD1. Trimming cost V 6 bases and J 7 bases; bases outside gene matches: 3. Germline CDR1 reads LNHDA; CDR2 reads SQIVND (reference sequence). CDR3 length: 13 residues. This CDR3 reads CASSGTGGLGYTF. For the CDR3, the DNA is TGTGCCAGTAGCGGGACAGGGGGCCTTGGCTACACCTTC.

The J gene is TRBJ1-1, the V gene TRBV18, with D perhaps matching TRBD1 (6 bases). The CDR3 consists of 15 residues. The V end lost 4 bases, the J end lost 6 bases, and 18 bases lay between the germline ends. Germline lookup yields CDR1 KGHSH and CDR2 LQKENI. CDR3 in amino acids: CASSRRTGGSAEAFF. The CDR3 nucleotides read TGTGCCAGCTCACGACGGACGGGGGGCTCGGCTGAAGCTTTCTTT.

V and J are TRBV30 and TRBJ1-1; D is ambiguous. Germline V gene lookup returns CDR1 GTSNPN and CDR2 SVGIG (reference sequence). V shed 2 bases and J shed 0 bases, with 7 bases lying between them. The CDR3 totals 13 residues. This CDR3 reads CAWSFSVNTEAFF. DNA for the CDR3: TGTGCCTGGAGTTTCTCGGTGAACACTGAAGCTTTCTTT. Using reference TRBV30 and TRBJ1-1 for the parts outside the CDR3, the full variable domain is SQTIHQWPATLVQPVGSPLSLECTVEGTSNPNLYWYRQAAGRGLQLLFYSVGIGQISSEVPQNLSASRPQDRQFILSSKKLLLSDSGFYLCAWSFSVNTEAFFGQGTRLTVV.

The V and J genes are TRBV20-1 and TRBJ2-3; D remains ambiguous. The CDR3 consists of 12 residues. In germline, CDR1 is DFQATT, CDR2 SNEGSKA (reference sequence). With 3 bases removed from V and 3 bases from J, the gap between germline ends came to 7 bases. CDR3 bases: TGCAGTGCTAGTTCTCCGACAGATACGCAGTATTTT. Protein: CSASSPTDTQYF.

Written as DNA, the CDR3 is TGTGCCAGCAGTAGAACCCCCGGGAACACTGAAGCTTTCTTT. Translated: CASSRTPGNTEAFF. V is TRBV28 and J is TRBJ1-1; D not resolved. V was cut by 5 bases and J by 1 base, with 11 bases left in between. Per germline, CDR1 MDHEN and CDR2 SYDVKM. This CDR3 has 14 residues.

The rearrangement uses TRBV5-1 and TRBJ2-5; weak D call: TRBD1 (7 bases). The CDR3 consists of 16 residues. V shed 4 bases and J shed 4 bases, with 20 bases lying between them. The germline gives CDR1 SGHRS, CDR2 YFSETQ. The CDR3 region has the DNA TGCGCCAGCAGCGGACTTGGCCTGCAGGGGGGAGAGACCCAGTACTTC. This encodes CASSGLGLQGGETQYF.

This chain uses TRBV6-5 with TRBJ2-7; no reliable D call. The CDR3 runs 15 residues. V lost 0 bases, J lost 2 bases, and 11 bases lay in between. Per germline, CDR1 MNHEY and CDR2 SVGAGI. This CDR3 is CASSYSNLGAYEQYF. The CDR3, as DNA: TGTGCCAGCAGTTACTCGAATCTCGGAGCCTACGAGCAGTACTTC.

The V and J genes are TRBV7-3 and TRBJ2-3; 9 bases map to TRBD2. J was trimmed by 1 base and V by 3 bases; bases with no gene match: 5. CDR1 and CDR2 (germline): SGHTA, FQGTGA. The CDR3 totals 16 residues. The CDR3 coding sequence is TGTGCCAGCAGCTTGCGTAGCGGGAGTGGCACAGATACGCAGTATTTT. It encodes CASSLRSGSGTDTQYF.

This chain connects TRBV4-3 to TRBJ2-3; 11 bases agree with TRBD2. With 4 bases clipped from V and 9 bases from J, the junction kept 15 bases outside the gene matches. Germline V gene lookup returns CDR1 LGHNA and CDR2 YSLEER. CDR3 length: 17 residues. CDR3 sequence reads: CASSLSGLAGGLGTQYF. In nucleotides, the CDR3 is TGCGCCAGCAGCCTAAGCGGGCTAGCGGGGGGTCTCGGCACGCAGTATTTT.

This clone has a handful of counts. This chain links TRBV19 with TRBJ2-7; 10 nucleotides match TRBD2. V lost 5 bases and J lost 2; bases outside the gene matches: 6. Germline CDR1 and CDR2: LNHDA and SQIVND (reference sequence). This CDR3 is 15 amino acids long. CDR3 protein: CASSGRSGRAYEQYF. The CDR3 DNA reads TGTGCCAGTAGTGGCCGAAGCGGGAGGGCCTACGAGCAGTACTTC.

This clone turned up a few times. The chain uses TRBV6-5 and TRBJ1-1; the D is unclear. Trimming pared 5 bases from V and 1 base from J, leaving 5 bases between. CDR1 and CDR2 (germline): MNHEY, SVGAGI. The CDR3 totals 12 residues. This chain's CDR3 is CASSRQNTEAFF. Written as DNA, the CDR3 is TGTGCCAGCAGTCGACAGAACACTGAAGCTTTCTTT.

The chain employs TRBV6-5 and TRBJ1-1, with D possibly matching TRBD1 (6 bases). Per the germline V gene, CDR1 is MNHEY and CDR2 is SVGAGI. V was pared by 7 bases and J by 8 bases, with 11 bases between. The CDR3 is 11 residues long. The CDR3 DNA sequence: TGTGCCAGCAAAGGACAGACCGAAGCTTTCTTT. It is translated as CASKGQTEAFF.

This sequence joins TRBV7-2 and TRBJ2-1, with TRBD2 identical over 9 bases. CDR1 and CDR2 from the germline V gene are SGHTA and FQGNSA. V shed 5 bases, J shed 0 bases, and the junction held 5 bases outside the gene matches. The CDR3 sequence is 16 residues long. CDR3 sequence: CASSGHSGSSYNEQFF. The CDR3 region has the DNA TGTGCCAGCAGCGGCCATAGCGGGAGCTCCTACAATGAGCAGTTCTTC. Complete variable domain (other parts from reference TRBV7-2 and TRBJ2-1): GAGVSQSPSNKVTEKGKDVELRCDPISGHTALYWYRQSLGQGLEFLIYFQGNSAPDKSGLPSDRFSAERTGGSVSTLTIQRTQQEDSAVYLCASSGHSGSSYNEQFFGPGTRLTVL.

The chain carries TRBV30 and TRBJ2-7; D perhaps matches TRBD1 (5 bases). The CDR3 consists of 13 residues. The V and J ends lost 4 bases and 4 bases respectively, with 14 bases between them. Germline V lookup: CDR1 GTSNPN, CDR2 SVGIG (reference sequence). This chain's CDR3 is CAWTLKGVYEQYF. The CDR3 bases are TGTGCCTGGACGCTAAAAGGGGTTTACGAGCAGTACTTC.

As DNA, the CDR3 is TGTGCCAGCAGCTTATCCCCTTTTTCAGGGGGGAGTCAGCCCCAGCATTTT. It specifies CASSLSPFSGGSQPQHF. V is TRBV7-2 and J is TRBJ1-5; TRBD1 matches 7 bases. The ends lost 2 bases at V and 6 bases at J; junction bases unmatched: 13. The CDR3 spans 17 residues. Germline values: CDR1 SGHTA, CDR2 FQGNSA.

The V call is TRBV27, the J call TRBJ2-3; tentatively, D is TRBD2 (7 bases). Germline V CDR1 and CDR2: MNHEY, SMNVEV (reference sequence). CDR3 length equals 15 residues. V was trimmed by 6 bases and J by 0 bases, leaving 13 bases between them. CDR3 amino acids: CASRRGGESTDTQYF. The DNA for the CDR3 is TGTGCCAGCAGAAGAGGGGGGGAAAGCACAGATACGCAGTATTTT.

In this sample, this clone turned up once. The chain couples TRBV4-1 to TRBJ1-1; TRBD1 is a possible D gene (6 bases). Per the germline V gene, CDR1 is MGHRA and CDR2 is YSYEKL. The CDR3 consists of 15 residues. The germline V and J ends were trimmed by 2 bases and 2 bases, with 12 bases remaining between them. CDR3: CASSQSRTANTEAFF. CDR3 nucleotides: TGCGCCAGCAGCCAATCTCGGACAGCCAACACTGAAGCTTTCTTT.

V and J are TRBV3-1 (or the pseudogene TRBV3-2) and TRBJ1-2; 10 positions agree with TRBD1. The CDR3 covers 15 residues. V shed 0 bases, J shed 5 bases, and the junction held 3 bases outside the gene matches. Germline lookup yields CDR1 LGHDT and CDR2 YNNKEL (reference sequence). Written as DNA, the CDR3 is TGTGCCAGCAGCCAAGATCGGGGACAGGGGTATGGCTACACCTTC. Its protein is CASSQDRGQGYGYTF.

The rearrangement uses TRBV9 and TRBJ1-2; D uncertain. The germline gives CDR1 SGDLS, CDR2 YYNGEE. The V gene lost 3 bases and the J gene lost 7 bases, with 10 bases spanning the gap. CDR3 length: 12 residues. The CDR3 DNA sequence: TGTGCCAGCAGCGCGGGAGTCTCTGGCTACACCTTC. This codes for CASSAGVSGYTF. Variable domain in full (rest from reference TRBV9 and TRBJ1-2): DSGVTQTPKHLITATGQRVTLRCSPRSGDLSVYWYQQSLDQGLQFLIQYYNGEERAKGNILERFSAQQFPDLHSELNLSSLELGDSALYFCASSAGVSGYTFGSGTRLTVV.